This T cell receptor beta chain emerged from a study of shared clonotypes between healthy human individuals. Study-wide results and caveats: When compared with the clonotypes that were shared by all four sorted-subset donors, the non-shared clonotypes turned out to have lower generation probabilities.

Here immunoSEQ multiplex PCR was the method, and the copy in TCRdb shows in-frame clones only, minus some. The table lists roughly 1,800,000 clones, about 95% of them singletons. A note on this clone: Its antigen is not identified.

Germline-derived CDR1 and CDR2 are MNHNY and SVGAGI (reference sequence). Trimming removed 8 bases from V and 2 bases from J, with 16 bases in between. The CDR3 runs to 14 residues. CD45RO-negative, CCR7-positively selected cells formed the naive CD8 fraction, excluding terminally differentiated effector memory CD45RA+ cells. This TCR was recovered from a man between 18 and 35 years old in good health. The V call is TRBV6-6, the J call TRBJ2-7; D possibly corresponds to TRBD2 (6 bases). Sequencing was done on a sample of naive CD8+ T cells sorted from blood. CDR3 protein: CASRPRTTTYEQYF. As DNA, the CDR3 is TGTGCCAGCCGCCCCCGGACTACCACCTACGAGCAGTACTTC.